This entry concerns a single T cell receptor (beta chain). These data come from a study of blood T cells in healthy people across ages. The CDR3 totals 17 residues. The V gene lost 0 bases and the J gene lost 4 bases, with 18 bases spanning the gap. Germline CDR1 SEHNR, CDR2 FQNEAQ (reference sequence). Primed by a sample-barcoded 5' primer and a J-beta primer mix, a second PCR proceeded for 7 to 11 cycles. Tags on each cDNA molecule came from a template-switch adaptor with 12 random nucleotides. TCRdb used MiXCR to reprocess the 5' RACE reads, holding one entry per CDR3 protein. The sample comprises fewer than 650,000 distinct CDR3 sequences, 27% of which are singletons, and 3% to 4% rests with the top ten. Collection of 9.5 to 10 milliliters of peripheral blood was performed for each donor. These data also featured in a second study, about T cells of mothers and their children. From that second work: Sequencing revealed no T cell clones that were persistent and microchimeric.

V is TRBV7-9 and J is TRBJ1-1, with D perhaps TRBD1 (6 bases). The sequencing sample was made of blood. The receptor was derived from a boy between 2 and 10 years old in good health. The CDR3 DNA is TGTGCCAGCAGCTTAGCGTTGGCGGGGGCTCGGGGCACTGAAGCTTTCTTT. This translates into CASSLALAGARGTEAFF. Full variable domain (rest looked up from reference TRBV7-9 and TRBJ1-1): DTGVSQNPRHKITKRGQNVTFRCDPISEHNRLYWYRQTLGQGPEFLTYFQNEAQLEKSRLLSDRFSAERPKGSFSTLEIQRTEQGDSAMYLCASSLALAGARGTEAFFGQGTRLTVV.